This T cell receptor beta chain was captured in a study of OX40 agonist ivuxolimab in advanced cancers. Whole-study findings and limits: CD4+ and CD8+ blood T cells expanded clonally by week 6 at 0.1 to 3.0 mg/kg. Relative to CD4+ cells, CD8+ T cells on average had more expanded clones.

Enrollment shut out patients with autoimmune disease history or systemic immunosuppression. Turning to this clone: Its antigen is undetermined. One junction end disagrees with the germline gene, perhaps due to a read error.

Generated by immunoSEQ multiplex PCR, the TCRdb table keeps only in-frame clones and is missing some. This sample has tens of thousands of clones, with over 75% found just once. This CDR3 spans 11 amino acids. Germline V gene lookup returns CDR1 MNHEY and CDR2 SVGAGI. J is TRBJ1-1 and V is TRBV6-5, with 7 nucleotides matching TRBD1. The sample in question was CD4+ or CD8+ T cells sorted from blood, obtained in a trial of the OX40 agonist ivuxolimab. The source of this sequence is an adult with an advanced solid tumor such as melanoma, head and neck, liver or kidney cancer. The CDR3 reads CTRGGNTEAFF. CDR3 bases: TGTACCAGGGGGGGGAACACTGAAGCTTTCTTT.